A selection of T cell receptor beta chains follows, all from one sample in a study of T cells after yellow fever vaccination. Each CDR3 protein gets one entry after TCRdb re-called the 5' RACE reads with MiXCR. The table shows around 310,000 distinct CDR3 sequences, with 8% to 10% occurring only once. Sequencing was performed on PBMCs, taken on the day of the first yellow fever vaccination. These receptors all stem from a man aged 18 to 35 who received the YFV17D yellow fever vaccine. CDR3s include the opening cysteine and the closing phenylalanine or tryptophan. A D gene is named only where the DNA matches it firmly. Clone size is shown for a subset of rows, as once, few, many or a class of expanded clone.

cdr3_aa	cdr3_nt	clone_size	d_call	v_call	j_call
CASSFGTAQETQYF	TGTGCCAGCAGTTTCGGGACAGCTCAAGAGACCCAGTACTTC	many	TRBD1	TRBV12-3/TRBV12-4	TRBJ2-5
CASEILAVEQFF	TGTGCCAGCGAGATTTTGGCTGTTGAGCAGTTCTTC	.	.	TRBV3-1	TRBJ2-1
CASSLAASGGTVGQYF	TGTGCCAGCAGCTTAGCTGCTAGCGGGGGGACTGTGGGCCAGTACTTC	once	TRBD2	TRBV7-6	TRBJ2-5
CASSRTGESIQPQHF	TGTGCCAGCAGCCGGACAGGGGAGAGCATTCAGCCCCAGCATTTT	.	TRBD1	TRBV5-6	TRBJ1-5
CASSQGQTGYNSPLHF	TGTGCCAGCTCACAGGGCCAGACGGGCTATAATTCACCCCTCCACTTT	.	.	TRBV18	TRBJ1-6
CASSRPGQGVYEQYF	TGTGCCAGCAGCCGACCGGGACAGGGGGTTTACGAGCAGTACTTC	.	TRBD1	TRBV7-9	TRBJ2-7
CASSNRDRGVETQYF	TGTGCCAGCAGTAACCGGGACAGGGGGGTTGAGACCCAGTACTTC	.	TRBD1	TRBV2	TRBJ2-5
CASSLATANEQFF	TGCGCCAGCAGCTTGGCCACAGCTAATGAGCAGTTCTTC	.	.	TRBV5-1	TRBJ2-1
CASSLYSPDYPYNEQFF	TGCGCCAGCAGCTTATACTCCCCCGACTACCCCTACAATGAGCAGTTCTTC	few	.	TRBV5-1	TRBJ2-1
CASSARGTVGGELFF	TGTGCCAGCAGCGCCCGGGGGACGGTTGGTGGCGAGCTGTTTTTT	many	.	TRBV9	TRBJ2-2
CASSPDRWDGPSSYNEQFF	TGTGCCAGCTCACCAGATAGATGGGACGGACCAAGCTCCTACAATGAGCAGTTCTTC	many	.	TRBV18	TRBJ2-1